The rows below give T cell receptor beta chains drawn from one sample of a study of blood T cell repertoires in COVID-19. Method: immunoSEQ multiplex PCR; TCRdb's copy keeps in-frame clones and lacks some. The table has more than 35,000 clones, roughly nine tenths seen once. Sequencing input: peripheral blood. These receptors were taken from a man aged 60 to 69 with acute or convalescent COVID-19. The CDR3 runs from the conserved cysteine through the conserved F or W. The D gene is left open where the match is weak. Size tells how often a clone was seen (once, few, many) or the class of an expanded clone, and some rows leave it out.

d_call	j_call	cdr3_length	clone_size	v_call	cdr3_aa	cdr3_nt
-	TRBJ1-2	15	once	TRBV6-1	CASSEGPGAHYGYTF	TGTGCCAGCAGTGAGGGGCCAGGTGCACACTATGGCTACACCTTC
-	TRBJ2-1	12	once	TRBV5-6	CASSPRYNEQFF	TGTGCCAGCAGCCCCAGATACAATGAGCAGTTCTTC
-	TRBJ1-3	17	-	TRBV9	CASSTSGRFFSGNTIYF	TGTGCCAGCAGCACCTCAGGGCGGTTTTTCTCTGGAAACACCATATATTTT
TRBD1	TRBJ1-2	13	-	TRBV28	CATRDRGREGYTF	TGTGCCACCAGGGACAGGGGGCGAGAAGGCTACACCTTC
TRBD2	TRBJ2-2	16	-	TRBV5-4	CASSPGLAKSTGELFF	TGTGCCAGCAGCCCAGGACTAGCGAAGTCCACCGGGGAGCTGTTTTTT
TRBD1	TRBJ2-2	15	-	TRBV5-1	CASSPTGTKGGELFF	TGCGCCAGCAGCCCGACAGGGACGAAGGGCGGGGAGCTGTTTTTT
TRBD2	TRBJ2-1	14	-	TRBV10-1	CASSESWAGDEQFF	TGCGCCAGCAGTGAGTCTTGGGCGGGGGATGAGCAGTTCTTC
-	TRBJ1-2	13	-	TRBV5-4	CASSPRGAFYYTF	TGTGCCAGCAGCCCTCGGGGGGCCTTTTACTACACCTTC
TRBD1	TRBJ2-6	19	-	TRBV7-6	CASSLVWTGAISGANVLTF	TGTGCCAGCAGCTTAGTTTGGACAGGGGCCATCTCTGGGGCCAACGTCCTGACTTTC
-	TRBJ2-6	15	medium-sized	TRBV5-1	CASSSQASGANVLTF	TGCGCCAGCAGCTCTCAGGCTTCTGGGGCCAACGTCCTGACTTTC
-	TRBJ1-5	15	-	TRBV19	CASSWSMRGNQPQHF	TGTGCCAGTAGTTGGTCTATGCGGGGAAATCAGCCCCAGCATTTT
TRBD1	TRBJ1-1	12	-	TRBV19	CASRSGGRLAFF	TGTGCCAGTAGGTCAGGGGGCCGGCTGGCTTTCTTT
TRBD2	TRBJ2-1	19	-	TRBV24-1	CATSDTGTSGRGFYNEQFF	TGTGCCACCAGTGACACCGGGACTAGCGGGAGAGGGTTCTACAATGAGCAGTTCTTC
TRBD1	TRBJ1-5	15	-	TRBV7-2	CASSLAQTGSQPQHF	TGTGCCAGCAGCTTAGCGCAGACAGGGAGTCAGCCCCAGCATTTT
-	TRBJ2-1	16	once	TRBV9	CASSVDQAVSYNEQFF	TGTGCCAGCAGCGTAGACCAAGCGGTATCCTACAATGAGCAGTTCTTC
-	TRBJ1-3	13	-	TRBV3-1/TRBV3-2	CASSQVPGNTIYF	TGTGCCAGCAGCCAAGTCCCGGGAAACACCATATATTTT
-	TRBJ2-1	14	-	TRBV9	CASSVGTTYNEQFF	TGTGCCAGCAGCGTAGGGACTACCTACAATGAGCAGTTCTTC
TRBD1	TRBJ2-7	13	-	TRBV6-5	CASQTGLSYEQYF	TGTGCCAGCCAGACAGGGCTCTCCTACGAGCAGTACTTC
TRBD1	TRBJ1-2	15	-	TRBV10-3	CAISESTGEGYGYTF	TGTGCCATCAGTGAGTCCACAGGGGAAGGATATGGCTACACCTTC
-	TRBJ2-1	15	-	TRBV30	CAWSPRGKLYNEQFF	TGTGCCTGGAGTCCCCGGGGGAAGCTCTACAATGAGCAGTTCTTC
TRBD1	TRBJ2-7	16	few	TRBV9	CASSPRAGTGQSEQYF	TGTGCCAGCAGCCCGAGGGCCGGGACAGGACAATCCGAGCAGTACTTC
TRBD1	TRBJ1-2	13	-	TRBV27	CASSTRQGYGYTF	TGTGCCAGCAGTACCAGACAGGGCTATGGCTACACCTTC
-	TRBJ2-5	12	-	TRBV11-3	CASSLGVGTQYF	TGTGCCAGCAGCTTGGGCGTCGGGACCCAGTACTTC
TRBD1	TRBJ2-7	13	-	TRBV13	CASTSDRGYEQYF	TGTGCCAGCACCTCGGACAGGGGGTACGAGCAGTACTTC